The 5 T cell receptor beta chains below were found in one sample sequenced in a study of a mutant IDH1 vaccine in newly diagnosed glioma. Repertoires were generated with immunoSEQ multiplex PCR, while TCRdb's copy carries only in-frame clones and drops some. This repertoire shows tens of thousands of clones, 70% to 90% found once; its top ten account for approximately 5.6%. The antigens these receptors bind are not known. The time point: week 47, end of study. Doses comprised 300 ug of mutant IDH1 20-mer peptide each, plus topical imiquimod. Sample: PBMCs, taken from a glioma patient whose treatment included an IDH1 peptide vaccine. Source of these receptors: a man in his forties with glioma.

As DNA, the CDR3 is TGCGCCAGCAGCCAAGCCTCTACCGGACCGCGGGGCCGCACAGATACGCAGTATTTT. Translation gives CASSQASTGPRGRTDTQYF. The chain joins TRBV4-3 to TRBJ2-3, with a possible D match to TRBD2 (6 bases). Per germline, CDR1 LGHNA and CDR2 YSLEER. With 1 base removed from V and 1 base from J, the gap between germline ends came to 21 bases. The CDR3 has 19 amino acids.

The chain is built from TRBV6-5 and TRBJ2-2; D is unclear. Between the trimmed V and J ends, which lost 4 bases and 2 bases, there was a span of 11 bases. There are 15 residues in the CDR3. The germline V gene encodes CDR1 MNHEY and CDR2 SVGAGI. As DNA, the CDR3 is TGTGCCAGCAGTTCCCCAACAAGAAACACCGGGGAGCTGTTTTTT. Protein product: CASSSPTRNTGELFF.

The CDR3 loop is CASSPVNTGELFF. DNA of the CDR3: TGTGCCAGTAGCCCAGTGAACACCGGGGAGCTGTTTTTT. The V gene is TRBV19, the J gene TRBJ2-2; D is ambiguous. Trimming pared 6 bases from V and 1 base from J, leaving 6 bases between. Germline V gene sequence: CDR1 LNHDA, CDR2 SQIVND (reference sequence). This CDR3 is 13 amino acids long. The variable domain in full, completed from reference TRBV19 and TRBJ2-2, reads DGGITQSPKYLFRKEGQNVTLSCEQNLNHDAMYWYRQDPGQGLRLIYYSQIVNDFQKGDIAEGYSVSREKKESFPLTVTSAQKNPTAFYLCASSPVNTGELFFGEGSRLTVL.

The chain uses TRBV18 and TRBJ1-4, with D hard to call. The V end was cut by 3 bases, the J end by 3 bases, with 11 bases between. The germline gives CDR1 KGHSH, CDR2 LQKENI. This CDR3 comprises 15 residues. The DNA of the CDR3 is TGTGCCAGCTCACCCCAATTGACTCCTAATGAAAAACTGTTTTTT. It is translated as CASSPQLTPNEKLFF.

This clone was recorded a few times. This chain joins TRBV5-1 and TRBJ2-3; D ambiguous. V was pared by 1 base and J by 6 bases, with 12 bases between. The CDR3 spans 14 residues. The germline V gene has CDR1 SGHRS and CDR2 YFSETQ. DNA for the CDR3: TGCGCCAGCAGCTTGCTCCCTTTGGGGGATACGCAGTATTTT. It specifies CASSLLPLGDTQYF. The full variable domain, its missing parts supplied by reference TRBV5-1 and TRBJ2-3, is KAGVTQTPRYLIKTRGQQVTLSCSPISGHRSVSWYQQTPGQGLQFLFEYFSETQRNKGNFPGRFSGRQFSNSRSEMNVSTLELGDSALYLCASSLLPLGDTQYFGPGTRLTVL.